This entry describes one TCR beta chain. Its antigen is as yet unknown. Trimming pared 1 base from V and 1 base from J, leaving 6 bases between. The germline V gene has CDR1 SEHNR and CDR2 FQNEAQ (reference sequence). The CDR3 covers 14 residues. Profiling relied on immunoSEQ multiplex PCR, and the TCRdb table lists in-frame clones only, not all of them. This sample has 55,000 to 70,000 clones, with more than 75% found just once. This specimen comes from a study of lymphopenia after photon versus proton radiotherapy. Study-level findings and limits: Better survival with proton therapy was suggested as possible, not demonstrated. After the lymphocyte nadir, photon-treated repertoires showed oligoclonal expansion, especially of CD8+ Temra cells. Photon-treated patients lost naive T cells and TCR diversity; proton-treated stayed stable.

The clonotype was recovered from a man aged 40-50 years with gastric cancer. This chain links TRBV7-9 with TRBJ2-3; TRBD1 is a possible D gene (5 bases). The sequencing here drew on peripheral blood, taken from a patient treated with photon-based radiotherapy. CDR3 amino acids: CASSLVGGTDTQYF. The CDR3 nucleotides are TGTGCCAGCAGCTTAGTAGGGGGCACAGATACGCAGTATTTT.